The 6 T cell receptor beta chains in this list originate from one sample, sequenced in a study of human T cells and chemical hapten exposure. MiXCR was run by TCRdb on the RACE reads, yielding one entry per CDR3 protein. This table holds just over 350,000 distinct CDR3 sequences, about 6.9% found once. The time point here: patch test 2, 6 weeks after DPC sensitization. The treatment here: therapeutic diphenylcyclopropenone sensitization with weekly scalp DPC. Material: whole blood, obtained in connection with sensitization to the hapten diphenylcyclopropenone (DPC). Every receptor here comes from a woman younger than 35 with alopecia areata. Some clones in this sample may be carry-over from other donors' samples.

This clonotype has a handful of counts. The rearrangement links TRBV20-1 to TRBJ2-1; D not certain. Germline CDR1 DFQATT, CDR2 SNEGSKA (reference sequence). This CDR3 contains 13 residues. V lost 1 base, J lost 1 base, and 5 bases lay in between. CDR3 amino acids: CSARAPSYNEQFF. The CDR3 DNA reads TGCAGTGCTAGAGCGCCTTCCTACAATGAGCAGTTCTTC.

This clonotype was seen repeatedly, ten times or more. The rearrangement links TRBV6-2 or TRBV6-3 to TRBJ2-1; D is ambiguous. Trimming took 0 bases from V and 4 from J, leaving 10 bases between them. The CDR3 runs to 15 residues. Germline-derived CDR1 and CDR2 are MNHEY and SVGEGT. CDR3: CASSYSRFRYNEQFF. In DNA, the CDR3 is TGTGCCAGCAGTTACTCGAGATTCAGATACAATGAGCAGTTCTTC.

This clonotype was counted at least ten times. The V call is TRBV20-1, the J call TRBJ1-2; D possibly corresponds to TRBD1 (6 bases). Germline CDR1 DFQATT, CDR2 SNEGSKA (reference sequence). The V gene lost 3 bases and the J gene lost 3 bases, with 11 bases spanning the gap. The CDR3 runs to 13 residues. The chain's CDR3 is CSARGGQYYGYTF. The CDR3 DNA reads TGCAGTGCTAGGGGTGGACAGTACTATGGCTACACCTTC.

V usage is TRBV28 and J usage is TRBJ2-3; D remains ambiguous. The CDR3 contains 12 residues. CDR1 and CDR2 from the germline V gene are MDHEN and SYDVKM. Trimming took 8 bases from V and 0 from J, leaving 6 bases between them. The CDR3 DNA reads TGTGCCAGCGCCCGGAGCACAGATACGCAGTATTTT. It translates to CASARSTDTQYF.

CDR3 nucleotide sequence: TGCAGTGCTAGAGATCACAGGGGGCAGGACTATGGCTACACCTTC. Translating it yields CSARDHRGQDYGYTF. This chain connects TRBV20-1 to TRBJ1-2; 9 bases match TRBD1. Trimming removed 0 bases from V and 3 bases from J; junction bases left unmatched: 5. The V gene's germline CDR1 is DFQATT and CDR2 SNEGSKA (reference sequence). The CDR3 runs to 15 residues.

The V gene is TRBV19, the J gene TRBJ2-1; the D is unclear. CDR3 length equals 18 residues. CDR1 is LNHDA, CDR2 SQIVND, per germline (reference sequence). V gave up 1 base and J gave up 0 bases, with 16 bases separating them. CDR3: CASSIVSVGKSSYNEQFF. The CDR3, as DNA: TGTGCCAGTAGTATAGTGAGTGTGGGGAAAAGCTCCTACAATGAGCAGTTCTTC.